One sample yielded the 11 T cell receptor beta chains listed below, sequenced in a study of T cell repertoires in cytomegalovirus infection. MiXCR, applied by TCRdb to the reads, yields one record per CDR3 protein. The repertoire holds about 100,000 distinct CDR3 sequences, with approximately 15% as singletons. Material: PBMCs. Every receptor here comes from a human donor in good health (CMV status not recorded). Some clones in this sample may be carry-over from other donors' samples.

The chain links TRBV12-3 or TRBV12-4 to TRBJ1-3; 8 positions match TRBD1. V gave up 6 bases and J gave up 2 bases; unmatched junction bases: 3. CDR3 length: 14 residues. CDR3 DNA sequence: TGTGCCAGCAGGAAGACAGGGGCTGGAAACACCATATATTTT. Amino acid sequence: CASRKTGAGNTIYF.

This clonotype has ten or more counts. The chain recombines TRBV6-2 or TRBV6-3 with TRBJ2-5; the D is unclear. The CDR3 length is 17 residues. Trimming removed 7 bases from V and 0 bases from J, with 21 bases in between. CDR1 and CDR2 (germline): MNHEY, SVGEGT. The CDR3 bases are TGTGCCAGCAAAAAGGGTCGGAACACCGACTACCAAGAGACCCAGTACTTC. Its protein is CASKKGRNTDYQETQYF.

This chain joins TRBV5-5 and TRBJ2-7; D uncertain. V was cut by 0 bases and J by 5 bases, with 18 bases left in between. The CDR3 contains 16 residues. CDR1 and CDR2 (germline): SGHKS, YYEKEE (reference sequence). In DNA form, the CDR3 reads TGTGCCAGCAGCTTGGCCCGTCGGCCAGGAGCCGACGAGCAGTACTTC. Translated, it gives CASSLARRPGADEQYF. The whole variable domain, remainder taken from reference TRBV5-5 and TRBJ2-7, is DAGVTQSPTHLIKTRGQQVTLRCSPISGHKSVSWYQQVLGQGPQFIFQYYEKEERGRGNFPDRFSARQFPNYSSELNVNALLLGDSALYLCASSLARRPGADEQYFGPGTRLTVT.

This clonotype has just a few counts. The CDR3 sequence is CASSVSGGDLQETQYF. The DNA of the CDR3 is TGTGCCAGCTCCGTTTCTGGCGGGGATCTACAAGAGACCCAGTACTTC. The J gene is TRBJ2-5, the V gene TRBV7-2, with D possibly TRBD2 on 6 matching bases. V lost 8 bases to trimming and J lost 2 bases, with 21 bases between them. The CDR3 is made up of 16 amino acids. Germline V lookup: CDR1 SGHTA, CDR2 FQGNSA.

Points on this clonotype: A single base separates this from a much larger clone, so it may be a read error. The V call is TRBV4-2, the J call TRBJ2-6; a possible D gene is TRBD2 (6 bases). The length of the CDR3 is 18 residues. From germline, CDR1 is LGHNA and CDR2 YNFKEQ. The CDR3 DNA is TGTGCCAGCAGCCAAGTGTTGTTCGCGGGGACTGGGGCCAACATCCTGACTTTC. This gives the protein CASSQVLFAGTGANILTF.

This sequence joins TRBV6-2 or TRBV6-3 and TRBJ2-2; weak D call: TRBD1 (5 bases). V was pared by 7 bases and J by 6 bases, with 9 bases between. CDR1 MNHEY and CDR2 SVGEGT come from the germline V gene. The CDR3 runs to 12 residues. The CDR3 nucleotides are TGTGCCAGCAAGGACATCGCCGGGGAGCTGTTTTTT. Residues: CASKDIAGELFF.

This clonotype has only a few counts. CDR3 amino acids: CSVPGSEDTEAFF. The CDR3, as DNA: TGCAGTGTTCCAGGGTCGGAGGACACTGAAGCTTTCTTT. The chain carries TRBV20-1 and TRBJ1-1; D possibly corresponds to TRBD1 (5 bases). V lost 7 bases, J lost 3 bases, and 15 bases lay in between. CDR3 length: 13 residues. Germline CDR1 and CDR2: DFQATT and SNEGSKA (reference sequence).

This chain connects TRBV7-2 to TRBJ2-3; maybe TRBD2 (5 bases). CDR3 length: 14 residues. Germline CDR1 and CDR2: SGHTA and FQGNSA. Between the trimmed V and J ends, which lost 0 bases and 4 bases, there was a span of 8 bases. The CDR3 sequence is CASSLALEADTQYF. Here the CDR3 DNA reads TGTGCCAGCAGCTTAGCCCTGGAGGCAGATACGCAGTATTTT.

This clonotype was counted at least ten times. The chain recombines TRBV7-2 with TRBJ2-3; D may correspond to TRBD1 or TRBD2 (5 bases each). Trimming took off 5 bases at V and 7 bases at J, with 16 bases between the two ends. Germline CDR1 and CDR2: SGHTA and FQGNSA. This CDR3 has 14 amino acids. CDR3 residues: CASSPAAGGNTQYF. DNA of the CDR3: TGTGCCAGCAGCCCGGCCGCTGGGGGAAATACGCAGTATTTT.

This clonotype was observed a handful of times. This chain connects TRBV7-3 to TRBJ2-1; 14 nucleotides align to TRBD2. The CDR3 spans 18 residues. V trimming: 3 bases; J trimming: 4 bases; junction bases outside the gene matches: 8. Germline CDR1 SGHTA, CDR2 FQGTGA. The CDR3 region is CASSFVPGLAGAYNEQFF. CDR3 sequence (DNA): TGTGCCAGCAGCTTCGTCCCGGGACTAGCGGGGGCATACAATGAGCAGTTCTTC.

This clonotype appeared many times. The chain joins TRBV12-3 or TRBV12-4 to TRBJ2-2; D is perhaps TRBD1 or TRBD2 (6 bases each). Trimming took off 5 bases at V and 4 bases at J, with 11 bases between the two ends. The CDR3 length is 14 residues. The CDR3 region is CASSIGGLTGELFF. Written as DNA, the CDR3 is TGTGCCAGCAGTATTGGGGGGCTCACCGGGGAGCTGTTTTTT.